Listed here are 27 T cell receptor beta chains from one sample, sequenced in a study of blood T cells in healthy people across ages. A second 7 to 11 cycle PCR used barcoded and J-beta primers. Each CDR3 protein gets one entry after TCRdb re-called the 5' RACE reads with MiXCR. Of 600,000 to 800,000 distinct CDR3 sequences listed, 52% are singletons. Sequenced material: blood. The source is an elderly woman in good health.

This clonotype has at least ten counts. The genes are TRBV29-1 and TRBJ2-1, with TRBD1 identical over 9 bases. V was clipped by 6 bases and J by 7 bases; unmatched bases: 10. Looked up from germline, CDR1 is SQVTM and CDR2 is ANQGSEA. The CDR3 is made up of 14 amino acids. The CDR3 DNA reads as TGCAGCGTAACAGGGGGCGTTTCGACGAATGAGCAGTTCTTC. Protein product: CSVTGGVSTNEQFF.

This clonotype has just a few counts. With a much larger clone just one base away, this may be a read error. The rearrangement links TRBV29-1 to TRBJ2-1, with 8 bases aligning to TRBD2. The J segment lost 0 bases and the V segment lost 6 bases, leaving 10 bases of the junction unmatched. Per germline, CDR1 SQVTM and CDR2 ANQGSEA. CDR3 length: 16 residues. CDR3 coding DNA: TGCAGCGTCGGGACTAGTGGAGGAGGCTCCTACAATGAGCAGTTCTTC. This gives the protein CSVGTSGGGSYNEQFF.

Only one count was recorded for this clonotype. A clone one base away is much larger, so this may be a read error. The V call is TRBV29-1, the J call TRBJ1-2; no firm D call. CDR1 SQVTM and CDR2 ANQGSEA come from the germline V gene. The CDR3 length is 12 residues. The CDR3 region is CGTRTRNYGYTF. The CDR3 nucleotides read TGCGGCACCCGGACCCGGAACTATGGCTACACCTTC.

A word on this clonotype: Mismatch with germline at one junction end may stem from a read error. The gene calls are TRBV3-1 and TRBJ1-6; 9 positions match TRBD1. In germline, CDR1 is LGHDT, CDR2 YNNKEL (reference sequence). The CDR3 runs to 14 residues. The DNA for the CDR3 is TGTACCAGCAGCCTGACAGGGGGAGAGTCACCCCTCCACTTT. Protein sequence: CTSSLTGGESPLHF.

The table lists this clonotype with many counts. This sequence may be a read error, since a much larger clone differs from it by one base. The chain has TRBV6-6 and TRBJ2-7; TRBD2 agrees at 11 bases. There are 12 residues in the CDR3. Germline loops: CDR1 MNHNY, CDR2 SVGAGI (reference sequence). The junction had 2 bases not matched to a gene; V was cut back by 6 bases and J by 7 bases. CDR3 sequence (DNA): TGTGCCAGCAGCCGGACTAGCGGGGAGCAGTACTTC. It translates to CASSRTSGEQYF.

On this clonotype itself: A much larger clone sits a single nucleotide away, making a read error possible. This chain links TRBV6-2 or TRBV6-3 with TRBJ2-3; no clear D gene. V lost 2 bases and J 9 bases, leaving 15 bases between the germline ends. Germline-derived CDR1 and CDR2 are MNHEY and SVGEGT. CDR3 length equals 14 residues. The CDR3 region is CASSYVPGTKTQYF. The CDR3 DNA reads TGTGCCAGCAGTTACGTCCCTGGCACCAAGACGCAGTATTTT.

This clonotype was observed a few times. The genes are TRBV2 and TRBJ1-2; D gene ambiguous. Germline CDR1 is SNHLY and CDR2 is FYNNEI. This CDR3 is built from 11 residues. The V and J ends lost 3 bases and 11 bases respectively, with 10 bases between them. CDR3 sequence (DNA): TGTGCCAGCAGTGAGGGCGAATTGTACACCTTC. It codes for CASSEGELYTF.

The rearrangement links TRBV20-1 to TRBJ1-4, with D maybe TRBD1 (5 bases). V shed 1 base and J shed 4 bases, with 16 bases lying between them. This CDR3 is built from 16 residues. Germline V gene sequence: CDR1 DFQATT, CDR2 SNEGSKA (reference sequence). This CDR3 is CSARVRGGGRNEKLFF. For the CDR3, the DNA is TGCAGTGCTAGAGTACGGGGGGGAGGTCGTAATGAAAAACTGTTTTTT.

This clonotype was picked up a small number of times. The V call is TRBV20-1, the J call TRBJ1-5, with 7 bases aligning to TRBD1. The junction had 10 bases not matched to a gene; V was cut back by 6 bases and J by 2 bases. CDR1 is DFQATT and CDR2 is SNEGSKA in the germline V gene (reference sequence). The CDR3 has 15 amino acids. The CDR3 region is CSAAAGGLGNQPQHF. The CDR3 bases are TGCAGTGCGGCCGCAGGGGGTCTTGGCAATCAGCCCCAGCATTTT.

This clonotype was observed many times. Its ends do not fully match the called genes, so a read error is possible. The J gene is TRBJ2-3, the V gene TRBV7-3, with D uncertain. CDR3 length equals 14 residues. Germline V gene lookup returns CDR1 SGHTA and CDR2 FQGTGA. CDR3 amino acids: CASSLGRDTDTQYF. The CDR3, as DNA: TGCGCCAGCAGCTTGGGTAGGGACACAGATACGCAGTATTTT.

This clonotype was recorded only once. The chain couples TRBV7-9 to TRBJ1-2; 8 positions match TRBD1. The CDR3 length is 16 residues. The germline gives CDR1 SEHNR, CDR2 FQNEAQ (reference sequence). Trimming removed 1 base from V and 6 bases from J; junction bases left unmatched: 10. CDR3 loop: CASSLVFDRGADGYTF. The CDR3 bases are TGTGCCAGCAGCTTAGTCTTCGACAGGGGAGCGGATGGCTACACCTTC.

The chain combines TRBV12-3 or TRBV12-4 with TRBJ2-3, with D perhaps matching TRBD1 (6 bases). V gave up 6 bases and J gave up 0 bases, with 10 bases separating them. The CDR3 is 14 amino acids. The CDR3 is CASRPGHSTDTQYF. CDR3 nucleotide sequence: TGTGCCAGCAGACCGGGACACAGCACAGATACGCAGTATTTT.

The chain links TRBV2 to TRBJ1-4; 8 nucleotides agree with TRBD1. The CDR3 length is 15 residues. J gave up 5 bases and V 6 bases, and 8 bases lay outside the gene matches. Germline V CDR1 and CDR2: SNHLY, FYNNEI. CDR3 in DNA: TGTGCCAGCAGCGCCGGACAGGGAAGAAATGAAAAACTGTTTTTT. It is translated as CASSAGQGRNEKLFF.

This clonotype showed up many times. The chain has TRBV3-1 and TRBJ2-1; 7 bases map to TRBD2. With V trimmed by 3 bases and J by 10 bases, 6 bases remained unmatched. The CDR3 is 13 amino acids. Germline V CDR1 and CDR2: LGHDT, YNNKEL (reference sequence). The CDR3 reads CASSHTAGGEQFF. DNA for the CDR3: TGTGCCAGCAGCCATACGGCCGGGGGGGAGCAGTTCTTC.

This clonotype was detected only a few times. The chain carries TRBV29-1 and TRBJ2-2; no definite D call. Germline V lookup: CDR1 SQVTM, CDR2 ANQGSEA. The CDR3 totals 13 residues. Trimming left V 1 base short and J 2 bases short, with 5 bases between. The CDR3 DNA reads as TGCAGCGTTGAAGGATACAACACCGGGGAGCTGTTTTTT. Translation: CSVEGYNTGELFF.

This clonotype has a count of ten or more. The genes are TRBV11-3 and TRBJ1-1; D uncertain. V dropped 0 bases and J dropped 1 base, with 3 bases sitting between them. Germline values: CDR1 SGHNT, CDR2 YENEEA. This CDR3 spans 13 amino acids. Written as DNA, the CDR3 is TGTGCCAGCAGCTTAGATCCGAACACTGAAGCTTTCTTT. This gives the protein CASSLDPNTEAFF.

This clonotype was detected ten times or more. The chain joins TRBV5-1 to TRBJ2-7, with 7 bases matching TRBD2. Per the germline V gene, CDR1 is SGHRS and CDR2 is YFSETQ. The CDR3 has 13 amino acids. Trimming took 5 bases from V and 2 from J; bases not matched to a gene: 4. The CDR3 bases are TGCGCCAGCAGGAAAAGCGGGACCTACGAGCAGTACTTC. Residues: CASRKSGTYEQYF.

J is TRBJ2-5 and V is TRBV4-1; TRBD2 aligns across 7 bases. With V trimmed by 4 bases and J by 5 bases, 10 bases remained unmatched. The CDR3 length is 15 residues. Per the germline V gene, CDR1 is MGHRA and CDR2 is YSYEKL. CDR3 DNA sequence: TGCGCCAGCAGCCTTTCAAGCGGGAAAGTGGAGACCCAGTACTTC. It encodes CASSLSSGKVETQYF.

The chain combines TRBV7-9 with TRBJ1-4, with unresolved D. Trimming took off 7 bases at V and 7 bases at J, with 16 bases between the two ends. CDR1 is SEHNR, CDR2 FQNEAQ, per germline (reference sequence). The CDR3 is made up of 14 amino acids. The CDR3 sequence: CASTSWGGREKLFF. CDR3 sequence (DNA): TGTGCCAGCACCTCCTGGGGTGGGCGTGAAAAACTGTTTTTT.

This clonotype appeared a single time. The genes are TRBV19 and TRBJ1-1; weak D call: TRBD1 (5 bases). V lost 1 base, J lost 11 bases, and 8 bases lay in between. The CDR3 consists of 11 residues. CDR1 and CDR2 (germline): LNHDA, SQIVND (reference sequence). The CDR3 loop is CASSIGGRAFF. The CDR3 bases are TGTGCCAGTAGTATAGGGGGCCGGGCTTTCTTT.

This clonotype appeared many times. The J gene is TRBJ2-5, the V gene TRBV6-2 or TRBV6-3; TRBD2 might be the D (5 bases). This CDR3 comprises 15 residues. V was cut by 6 bases and J by 6 bases, with 20 bases left in between. Germline V gene lookup returns CDR1 MNHEY and CDR2 SVGEGT. CDR3 protein: CASSTTGISRKTQYF. CDR3 sequence (DNA): TGTGCCAGCAGCACCACCGGGATCTCCAGGAAGACCCAGTACTTC.

This clonotype was seen ten or more times. V gene TRBV18 combines with J gene TRBJ2-1, with a weak D call TRBD2 (7 bases). The CDR3 is made up of 15 amino acids. Germline assignment: CDR1 KGHSH and CDR2 LQKENI. V was trimmed by 1 base and J by 2 bases, leaving 9 bases between them. This chain's CDR3 is CASSPQGGPYNEQFF. The CDR3 DNA is TGTGCCAGCTCACCACAGGGGGGGCCCTACAATGAGCAGTTCTTC.

In this sample, this clonotype turned up many times. The chain has TRBV4-2 and TRBJ2-4; no definite D call. Trimming removed 0 bases at V and 10 bases at J, with 19 bases between. This CDR3 is built from 16 residues. Germline CDR1 reads LGHNA; CDR2 reads YNFKEQ. The CDR3 spells CASSQDLGLSMLIQYF. As DNA, the CDR3 is TGTGCCAGCAGCCAAGATCTAGGCCTTTCTATGCTAATTCAGTACTTC.

This clonotype was observed a single time. V is TRBV27 and J is TRBJ2-1; D unresolved. The V end lost 5 bases, the J end lost 0 bases, and 11 bases lay between the germline ends. The CDR3 has 15 residues. Germline-derived CDR1 and CDR2 are MNHEY and SMNVEV (reference sequence). For the CDR3, the DNA is TGTGCCAGCAGTGCCGCCAGTAGCTCCTACAATGAGCAGTTCTTC. Translation gives CASSAASSSYNEQFF.

Notes on this clonotype: A single base separates this from a much larger clone, so it may be a read error. The J gene is TRBJ2-5, the V gene TRBV20-1; 14 positions agree with TRBD2. The CDR3 runs to 13 residues. The germline V gene encodes CDR1 DFQATT and CDR2 SNEGSKA (reference sequence). The CDR3 bases are TGCATTGCTAGAAGGACTAGCGGGAGGACGATGTACTTC. It yields the protein CIARRTSGRTMYF.

The genes are TRBV20-1 and TRBJ2-1, with D possibly being TRBD2 (5 bases). The ends were cut back, 5 bases at V and 6 bases at J, with 14 bases in the middle. CDR1 and CDR2 from the germline V gene are DFQATT and SNEGSKA (reference sequence). The CDR3 contains 13 residues. The CDR3 DNA sequence: TGCAGTGCTGAAAGGCCCGGAGGCAATGAGCAGTTCTTC. It codes for CSAERPGGNEQFF.

A remark on this clonotype: A read error may account for a junction end that differs from germline. The chain uses TRBV18 and TRBJ2-3, with 12 bases that match TRBD2. Germline assignment: CDR1 KGHSH and CDR2 LQKENI. This CDR3 comprises 16 residues. In DNA, the CDR3 is TGTGCCAGCCCACCAAGACTAGCGGGAGGCACAGATACGCAGTATTTT. This gives the protein CASPPRLAGGTDTQYF. The whole variable domain, filled in from reference TRBV18 and TRBJ2-3, reads NAGVMQNPRHLVRRRGQEARLRCSPMKGHSHVYWYRQLPEEGLKFMVYLQKENIIDESGMPKERFSAEFPKEGPSILRIQQVVRGDSAAYFCASPPRLAGGTDTQYFGPGTRLTVL.